This TCR beta chain is drawn from a study of T cells expressing NK-cell markers (dated by TCRdb to 2019 to 2021). With regard to the full study: TCR beta-chain repertoires were profiled in sorted CD3+CD56+NKG2C+, CD3+CD56+NKG2C- and CD3+CD56-NKG2C+ T-cell subsets from eight donors. Among the eight sequenced donors, only one was HCMV-seronegative, while the other seven were HCMV-seropositive. All eight donors whose samples were sequenced were randomly selected healthy volunteers, three of them men and five women. Illumina HiSeq 2000/2500, MiSeq or NextSeq was used to sequence libraries as 2 x 150 bp reads. Findings and caveats that apply to the study as a whole: Whether the expanded NKG2C-expressing T cell clones were specific for HCMV antigens was left unclear. For 5 or 6 donors, the dominant CD3+CD56+NKG2C+ clonotypes were among the top 10 CD8+ clonotypes and accounted for about 1.0-8% of CD8+ T cells. Those dominant clonotypes were again the most abundant among CD3+CD56-NKG2C+ cells in four donors, at roughly 25-65%.

The sequencer listed for this sample is Illumina HiSeq 2000. 5'RACE template switching, by which a universal primer site and unique molecular identifiers were added, was used to make TCR beta cDNA libraries. Synthesis of cDNA was primed from the TCR beta constant segment and was followed by two consecutive PCR amplification steps. In the paper's pipeline: MIGEC was used to demultiplex reads and group the reads by UMI, and MiTCR was used to assemble and quantify clonotypes. Only TCR cDNA sequences supported by at least two reads were kept to exclude erroneous sequences. The tcR package was used for downstream repertoire analysis, and clonotypes were matched between fractions using CDR3 nucleotide sequence together with V segment. VDJmatch was used to annotate antigen specificity against VDJdb, with one amino acid substitution in CDR3 allowed. Each CDR3 protein sequence appears as one entry after TCRdb reprocessed the reads, and no DNA is included. These V and J calls are TCRdb output, not the study's own analysis. This sample's table has entries for 200,000 to 300,000 distinct CDR3 sequences. The ten largest account for more than 3.5% of the sample.

HCMV-specific IgG was detected in serum with a commercial ELISA kit to determine HCMV serostatus. Peripheral blood mononuclear cells were isolated from blood by Ficoll density gradient centrifugation. The germline V gene (reference sequence) supplies CDR1 SEHNR and CDR2 FQNEAQ. The CDR3 runs 14 residues from the cysteine to the phenylalanine. DNA was not recorded. On this clonotype: The clone's antigen remains unknown.

The sequenced sample was blood T cells: a sorted CD56 or NKG2C T cell subset, CD4+ or CD8+ T cells, or bulk PBMC T cells (not recorded which). This receptor was obtained from a woman aged 18-70 years in good health. Rearrangement joined TRBV7-9 to TRBJ2-7; TCRdb indicates TRBD1, and absent DNA this call remains unverified. The CDR3 region has the sequence CASSMGTLYYEQYF.